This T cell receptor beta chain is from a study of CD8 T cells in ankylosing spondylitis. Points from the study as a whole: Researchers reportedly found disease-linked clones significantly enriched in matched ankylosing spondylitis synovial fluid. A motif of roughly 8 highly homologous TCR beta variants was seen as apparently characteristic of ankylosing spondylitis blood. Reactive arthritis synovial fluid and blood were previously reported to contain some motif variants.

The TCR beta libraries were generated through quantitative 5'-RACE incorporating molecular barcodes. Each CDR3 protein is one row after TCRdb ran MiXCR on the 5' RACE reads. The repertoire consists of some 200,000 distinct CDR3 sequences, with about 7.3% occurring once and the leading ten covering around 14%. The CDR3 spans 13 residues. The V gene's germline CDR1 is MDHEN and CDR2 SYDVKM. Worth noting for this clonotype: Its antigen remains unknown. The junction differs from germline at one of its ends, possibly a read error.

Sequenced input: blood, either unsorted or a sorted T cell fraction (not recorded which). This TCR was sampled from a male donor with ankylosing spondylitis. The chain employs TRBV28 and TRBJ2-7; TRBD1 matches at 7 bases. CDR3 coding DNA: TGTGCCAGCAGTTTGACCCGCCGGGACAGTCTTGGCTTC. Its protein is CASSLTRRDSLGF.